A single sample is the source of the 24 T cell receptor beta chains below, sequenced in a study of blood T cell repertoires in COVID-19. Only in-frame clones appear in the TCRdb table, and some are missing; sequencing was by immunoSEQ multiplex PCR. The top ten hold more than 6.5% of the sample, which has more than 150,000 clones, less than 90% seen once. Sequencing was performed on PBMCs or T cells enriched from blood (not recorded which). The receptors derive from a woman aged 50 to 65 who had recovered from COVID-19.

This clone was counted once. The V call is TRBV18, the J call TRBJ2-7, with a possible D match to TRBD2 (5 bases). This CDR3 has 15 amino acids. V dropped 3 bases and J dropped 0 bases, with 12 bases sitting between them. Germline V gene sequence: CDR1 KGHSH, CDR2 LQKENI. The DNA for the CDR3 is TGTGCCAGCTCACCCTTCTCTGGAGGCTCCTACGAGCAGTACTTC. Its protein product is CASSPFSGGSYEQYF.

The chain uses TRBV6-6 and TRBJ2-7, with 8 positions matching TRBD2. The CDR3 extends over 15 amino acids. The trim removed 2 bases at V and 0 bases at J, leaving 3 bases unmatched. CDR1 MNHNY and CDR2 SVGAGI come from the germline V gene (reference sequence). CDR3 amino acids: CASSYLAGFSYEQYF. CDR3 DNA sequence: TGTGCCAGCAGTTACCTAGCGGGCTTCTCCTACGAGCAGTACTTC.

This clone has only a few counts. The J gene is TRBJ1-5, the V gene TRBV4-2; 9 nucleotides match TRBD1. The ends lost 3 bases at V and 6 bases at J; junction bases unmatched: 12. The CDR3 has 17 amino acids. The V gene's germline CDR1 is LGHNA and CDR2 YNFKEQ. The DNA of the CDR3 is TGTGCCAGCAGCCAGACCGGGACAGGGACGAGGGCTCAGCCCCAGCATTTT. This encodes CASSQTGTGTRAQPQHF.

In this sample, this clone turned up once. The V and J genes are TRBV5-4 and TRBJ1-6; D gene uncertain. Germline assignment: CDR1 SGHNT and CDR2 YYREEE (reference sequence). V was cut by 10 bases and J by 9 bases, with 17 bases left in between. CDR3 length: 13 residues. The CDR3 DNA follows: TGTGCCTTCAGCAGGCAGGCGGGTTCACCCCTCCACTTT. It specifies CAFSRQAGSPLHF.

CDR3 bases: TGTGCCAGCAGTCGGACAGGTTCAGCGAATGAGCAGTTCTTC. This translates into CASSRTGSANEQFF. V usage is TRBV9 and J usage is TRBJ2-1; 7 bases align to TRBD1. Losses at the gene ends were 5 bases for V and 7 bases for J; bases not matched to a gene: 9. The germline V gene has CDR1 SGDLS and CDR2 YYNGEE. This CDR3 has 14 amino acids.

The J gene is TRBJ2-1, the V gene TRBV2; 7 bases align to TRBD1. J gave up 6 bases and V 10 bases, and 12 bases lay outside the gene matches. The CDR3 is made up of 14 amino acids. Germline V gene lookup returns CDR1 SNHLY and CDR2 FYNNEI. The CDR3 DNA reads as TGTGCCACGCGACAGGGCAGAGGTGGCAATGAGCAGTTCTTC. Translation gives CATRQGRGGNEQFF.

This chain uses TRBV7-6 with TRBJ1-3; D might be TRBD1 (5 bases). The germline V and J ends were trimmed by 5 bases and 1 base, with 15 bases remaining between them. Per the germline V gene, CDR1 is SGHVS and CDR2 is FNYEAQ. The CDR3 contains 16 residues. This chain's CDR3 is CASSPGGWGSGNTIYF. Written as DNA, the CDR3 is TGTGCCAGCAGCCCGGGGGGTTGGGGATCTGGAAACACCATATATTTT.

The J gene is TRBJ2-5, the V gene TRBV18; D is unclear. The germline V gene encodes CDR1 KGHSH and CDR2 LQKENI. V lost 4 bases and J 2 bases, leaving 11 bases between the germline ends. The length of the CDR3 is 14 residues. This chain's CDR3 is CASSQTQQQETQYF. For the CDR3, the DNA is TGTGCCAGCTCACAAACACAGCAACAAGAGACCCAGTACTTC.

The genes are TRBV4-1 and TRBJ2-7; 7 bases map to TRBD1. Germline-derived CDR1 and CDR2 are MGHRA and YSYEKL. The V gene end was trimmed by 2 bases and the J gene end by 6 bases; junction bases not matched to a gene: 10. The length of the CDR3 is 15 residues. In DNA form, the CDR3 reads TGCGCCAGCAGCCAACCTACGGGACAGTTCGGCGAGCAGTACTTC. This sequence encodes CASSQPTGQFGEQYF.

The chain carries TRBV6-2 or TRBV6-3 and TRBJ1-6; the match to TRBD1 covers 7 bases. CDR1 is MNHEY and CDR2 is SVGEGT in the germline V gene. There are 15 residues in the CDR3. With 4 bases clipped from V and 4 bases from J, the junction kept 4 bases outside the gene matches. This CDR3 reads CASSSADRYNSPLHF. In DNA, the CDR3 is TGTGCCAGCAGTTCCGCGGACAGGTATAATTCACCCCTCCACTTT.

V is TRBV18 and J is TRBJ2-5; tentative D call: TRBD1 (5 bases). The CDR3 runs to 14 residues. The V gene lost 2 bases and the J gene lost 1 base, with 8 bases spanning the gap. Germline assignment: CDR1 KGHSH and CDR2 LQKENI. CDR3 nucleotides: TGTGCCAGCTCACCATACAGGAGCCAAGAGACCCAGTACTTC. It translates to CASSPYRSQETQYF.

The chain links TRBV10-3 to TRBJ1-1; D is ambiguous. The CDR3 is 12 amino acids. The ends were cut back, 6 bases at V and 2 bases at J, with 7 bases in the middle. The germline CDR1 and CDR2 sequences are ENHRY and SYGVKD. CDR3: CAIRSGNTEAFF. For the CDR3, the DNA is TGTGCCATCAGGTCGGGAAACACTGAAGCTTTCTTT.

The V gene is TRBV2, the J gene TRBJ2-7; TRBD2 matches 8 bases. Per the germline V gene, CDR1 is SNHLY and CDR2 is FYNNEI. V dropped 5 bases and J dropped 0; count of bases not matched to a gene: 6. This CDR3 has 15 amino acids. In DNA form, the CDR3 reads TGTGCCAGCAGTAAATCCGGGACTAGCTCCTACGAGCAGTACTTC. Its translation: CASSKSGTSSYEQYF.

The rearrangement joins TRBV6-5 to TRBJ1-1, with 8 bases identical to TRBD1. The V gene end was trimmed by 7 bases and the J gene end by 4 bases; junction bases not matched to a gene: 8. The CDR3 loop spans 14 amino acids. Germline CDR1 MNHEY, CDR2 SVGAGI. This CDR3 is CASIPPGQATEAFF. The CDR3 DNA is TGTGCCAGCATCCCCCCGGGACAGGCCACTGAAGCTTTCTTT.

The V gene is TRBV6-5, the J gene TRBJ2-2; 7 nucleotides align to TRBD1. Trimming at V came to 5 bases and at J to 7 bases, leaving 1 base not matched to a gene. The CDR3 spans 12 residues. Germline CDR1 reads MNHEY; CDR2 reads SVGAGI. The CDR3: CASSRDSGELFF. The CDR3 DNA reads as TGTGCCAGCAGTCGGGACAGCGGGGAGCTGTTTTTT.

The CDR3 bases are TGTGCCAGCAGCCCGAGGGGGACATCTGGATTGGAGCAGTTCTTC. It encodes CASSPRGTSGLEQFF. This chain joins TRBV7-9 and TRBJ2-1; possible D gene TRBD1, 6 bases. The V end lost 5 bases, the J end lost 10 bases, and 21 bases lay between the germline ends. CDR1 and CDR2 from the germline V gene are SEHNR and FQNEAQ (reference sequence). The CDR3 runs to 15 residues.

The CDR3 region has the DNA TGTGCCAGCAGTTTATCTGTGCAAGCCCGTGAAGCTTTCTTT. Residues: CASSLSVQAREAFF. The chain employs TRBV28 and TRBJ1-1; no firm D call. The CDR3 is 14 amino acids. Germline loops: CDR1 MDHEN, CDR2 SYDVKM. Trimming removed 1 base at V and 7 bases at J, with 13 bases between.

V gene TRBV7-2 combines with J gene TRBJ2-7, with 11 nucleotides matching TRBD2. CDR3 length: 15 amino acids. CDR1 SGHTA and CDR2 FQGNSA come from the germline V gene. After removal of 5 bases from V and 3 bases from J, the junction contained 6 bases not matched to a gene. The CDR3 sequence is CASSTTSGTGYEQYF. For the CDR3, the DNA is TGTGCCAGCAGCACGACTAGCGGGACAGGCTACGAGCAGTACTTC.

The chain has TRBV7-9 and TRBJ1-1, with no clear D. CDR1 SEHNR and CDR2 FQNEAQ come from the germline V gene (reference sequence). The CDR3 has 13 residues. The V end was cut by 0 bases, the J end by 6 bases, with 8 bases between. Written as DNA, the CDR3 is TGTGCCAGCAGCTTAGCCAGGCTATCTGAAGCTTTCTTT. Amino acid sequence: CASSLARLSEAFF.

V usage is TRBV27 and J usage is TRBJ2-2; 8 nucleotides agree with TRBD2. V gave up 4 bases and J gave up 4 bases; unmatched junction bases: 5. The CDR3 contains 15 residues. The germline V gene encodes CDR1 MNHEY and CDR2 SMNVEV (reference sequence). Here the CDR3 DNA reads TGTGCCAGCAGTTCGGGGGGGTTCGGCACCGGGGAGCTGTTTTTT. Protein sequence: CASSSGGFGTGELFF.

V and J are TRBV19 and TRBJ2-3, with 7 bases that match TRBD2. The germline V gene has CDR1 LNHDA and CDR2 SQIVND (reference sequence). Trimming took 10 bases from V and 0 from J; bases not matched to a gene: 10. This CDR3 spans 15 amino acids. The CDR3 region is CATRSVGLSTDTQYF. The CDR3 DNA reads as TGTGCCACTAGGAGTGTGGGACTAAGCACAGATACGCAGTATTTT.

Only a few counts were recorded for this clone. The V gene is TRBV24-1, the J gene TRBJ2-1; 7 bases match TRBD2. The trim removed 1 base at V and 3 bases at J, leaving 2 bases unmatched. The CDR3 consists of 15 residues. The germline V gene has CDR1 KGHDR and CDR2 SFDVKD. CDR3 sequence reads: CATSDFSGGYNEQFF. In nucleotides, the CDR3 is TGTGCCACCAGTGATTTTTCGGGGGGCTACAATGAGCAGTTCTTC.

V is TRBV28 and J is TRBJ1-6, with a weak D call TRBD1 (5 bases). Deletions cut 4 bases from V and 6 bases from J, with 10 bases between. This CDR3 comprises 14 residues. From germline, CDR1 is MDHEN and CDR2 SYDVKM. CDR3 DNA sequence: TGTGCCAGCAGTTCGGGACTGGGTAATTCACCCCTCCACTTT. Its translation: CASSSGLGNSPLHF.

CDR3 amino acids: CASSFTGQGAEQYF. The DNA of the CDR3 is TGTGCCAGCAGTTTCACCGGACAGGGGGCCGAGCAGTACTTC. The chain joins TRBV6-5 to TRBJ2-7, with TRBD1 matching 11 bases. CDR3 length: 14 amino acids. CDR1 and CDR2 from the germline V gene are MNHEY and SVGAGI. Trimming removed 4 bases from V and 6 bases from J; junction bases left unmatched: 5.